This T cell receptor (beta chain) came from a study of cytomegalovirus exposure and HLA in healthy donors. Notes on the study in general: Most CMV-associated TCR beta chains were later found to appear HLA-restricted. Accurate prediction of most subjects' HLA-A and HLA-B alleles from TCR beta sequences was reported. Links to common viral pathogens appeared, in a later analysis, for several of the most significant clusters.

The PCR contained 60 Vbeta and 13 Jbeta primers. Assay used: immunoSEQ multiplex PCR; TCRdb lists only in-frame clones, some missing. The sample records 100,000 to 150,000 clones, 70% to 80% being singletons. In regard to this clone: Its antigen is as yet unknown.

The V end lost 8 bases, the J end lost 3 bases, and 10 bases lay between the germline ends. CDR3 length: 13 amino acids. CDR1 and CDR2 (germline): MDHEN, SYDVKM. Material for sequencing was PBMCs. V usage is TRBV28 and J usage is TRBJ2-2; perhaps TRBD2 as D (6 bases). The receptor comes from a man between 50 and 59 years old in good health and CMV-seropositive. For the CDR3, the DNA is TGTGCCAGCTACGGGGACTACACCGGGGAGCTGTTTTTT. It encodes CASYGDYTGELFF.